Below, 27 T cell receptor beta chains from the same sample are listed, as sequenced in a study of T cells in Graves' hyperthyroidism and ophthalmopathy (dated by TCRdb to the late 2010s). Libraries were built with multiplex PCR. The reads were generated on an Illumina HiSeq 2000. TCR beta CDR3 regions were amplified from RNA transcripts. The TCR CDR3 was subjected to a first round of RT-PCR using the HTBI primer set and the Qiagen OneStep RT-PCR kit. TCRdb cleaned the public reads at Q25 with fastp, built clones with MiXCR and kept in-frame beta chains. When rows share a CDR3 protein, they turn into one entry using the most common DNA and genes. The sample yields 150,000 to 200,000 distinct CDR3 sequences; about 15% were counted once. 29% of the sample is taken by the ten largest. Sequencing was carried out using blood. The receptors come from a woman between 50 and 59 years old with Graves' hyperthyroidism.

This clonotype was counted ten times or more. The chain joins TRBV10-3 to TRBJ2-1; D is unclear. Germline CDR1 is ENHRY and CDR2 is SYGVKD. This CDR3 is 13 amino acids long. The V end was cut by 11 bases, the J end by 2 bases, with 13 bases between. Here the CDR3 reads CAASPEPYNEQFF. CDR3 DNA: TGTGCCGCCAGCCCCGAACCCTACAATGAGCAGTTCTTC.

This sequence joins TRBV7-9 and TRBJ1-2; TRBD1 is a possible D gene (6 bases). Germline V lookup: CDR1 SEHNR, CDR2 FQNEAQ (reference sequence). The CDR3 has 13 amino acids. V lost 6 bases and J lost 8, with 16 bases in between. The CDR3 sequence: CASSTETGKGYTF. The CDR3 nucleotides read TGTGCCAGCAGTACGGAAACAGGGAAGGGCTACACCTTC. Using reference TRBV7-9 and TRBJ1-2 for the parts outside the CDR3, the full variable domain is DTGVSQNPRHKITKRGQNVTFRCDPISEHNRLYWYRQTLGQGPEFLTYFQNEAQLEKSRLLSDRFSAERPKGSFSTLEIQRTEQGDSAMYLCASSTETGKGYTFGSGTRLTVV.

This clonotype was recorded many times. This rearrangement joins TRBV6-1 to TRBJ1-5; possibly TRBD1 for D (6 bases). This CDR3 comprises 13 residues. The germline CDR1 and CDR2 sequences are MNHNS and SASEGT. V shed 11 bases and J shed 7 bases, with 18 bases lying between them. This CDR3 reads CASKTGGDQPQHF. The CDR3 nucleotides read TGTGCCTCCAAAACCGGGGGCGACCAGCCCCAGCATTTT.

The genes are TRBV7-6 and TRBJ2-7, with D perhaps being TRBD1 or TRBD2 (5 bases each). The CDR3 contains 13 residues. V lost 5 bases, J lost 3 bases, and 11 bases lay in between. Germline V gene data show CDR1 as SGHVS and CDR2 as FNYEAQ. The CDR3 reads CASSEGPNYEQYF. As DNA, the CDR3 is TGTGCCAGCAGCGAGGGACCGAACTACGAGCAGTACTTC.

Ten or more counts support this clonotype. The chain links TRBV6-5 to TRBJ1-1; tentatively, D is TRBD1 (5 bases). V dropped 2 bases and J dropped 1 base, with 8 bases sitting between them. The CDR3 is made up of 14 amino acids. Germline values: CDR1 MNHEY, CDR2 SVGAGI. The CDR3 DNA is TGTGCCAGCAGTTACCTAACAGGGAACACTGAAGCTTTCTTT. As protein: CASSYLTGNTEAFF.

This clonotype was detected ten times or more. The chain is built from TRBV19 and TRBJ2-6, with D hard to call. This CDR3 contains 14 residues. CDR1 is LNHDA, CDR2 SQIVND, per germline (reference sequence). V gave up 8 bases and J gave up 1 base, with 9 bases separating them. The CDR3 sequence is CASYLGSGANVLTF. The CDR3 nucleotides are TGTGCCAGTTACCTAGGGTCTGGGGCCAACGTCCTGACTTTC.

This clonotype was seen repeatedly, ten times or more. As the CDR3 is not closed by the conserved phenylalanine or tryptophan, this likely results from a read error. This chain links TRBV27 with TRBJ1-2; unclear D gene. CDR3 length equals 14 residues. V shed 0 bases and J shed 4 bases, with 9 bases lying between them. Germline CDR1 and CDR2: MNHEY and SMNVEV (reference sequence). CDR3 DNA: TGTGCCAGCAGTTTATCGATTGGCTCCTATGGCTACACCCTC. This codes for CASSLSIGSYGYTL.

Many counts were recorded for this clonotype. The CDR3 DNA reads as TGTGCCAGCAGCGTAGGCACAGATACGCAGTATTTT. The encoded protein is CASSVGTDTQYF. The chain uses TRBV9 and TRBJ2-3, with unresolved D. This CDR3 is built from 12 residues. Trimming stripped 0 bases from V and 1 base from J, with 0 bases between. Germline V gene lookup returns CDR1 SGDLS and CDR2 YYNGEE.

The genes are TRBV7-2 and TRBJ1-1; the D gene is possibly TRBD1 (5 bases). With 5 bases removed from V and 1 base from J, the gap between germline ends came to 17 bases. The CDR3 runs 16 residues. Germline CDR1 and CDR2: SGHTA and FQGNSA. CDR3 region: CASSRGGGGGNTEAFF. CDR3 in DNA: TGTGCCAGCAGCCGCGGGGGGGGGGGGGGGAACACTGAAGCTTTCTTT. Supplemented by reference TRBV7-2 and TRBJ1-1, the full variable domain reads GAGVSQSPSNKVTEKGKDVELRCDPISGHTALYWYRQSLGQGLEFLIYFQGNSAPDKSGLPSDRFSAERTGGSVSTLTIQRTQQEDSAVYLCASSRGGGGGNTEAFFGQGTRLTVV.

This clonotype has at least ten counts. V gene TRBV9 combines with J gene TRBJ2-3; no clear D gene. The CDR3 extends over 13 amino acids. Germline CDR1 and CDR2: SGDLS and YYNGEE. With 0 bases removed from V and 1 base from J, the gap between germline ends came to 3 bases. This chain's CDR3 is CASSVVGTDTQYF. As DNA, the CDR3 is TGTGCCAGCAGCGTAGTTGGCACAGATACGCAGTATTTT.

Only a few counts were recorded for this clonotype. The gene calls are TRBV5-4 and TRBJ2-5; 7 bases are shared with TRBD1. There are 15 residues in the CDR3. Trimming took 5 bases from V and 1 from J; bases not matched to a gene: 8. Germline V gives CDR1 SGHNT, CDR2 YYREEE (reference sequence). The CDR3 region has the DNA TGTGCCAGCAGTAGGGACAGCCGAGTCCAAGAGACCCAGTACTTC. It is translated as CASSRDSRVQETQYF.

This clonotype was seen ten or more times. The chain combines TRBV29-1 with TRBJ2-7, with TRBD1 matching over 7 bases. The CDR3 contains 13 residues. Trimming took 7 bases from V and 7 from J; bases not matched to a gene: 13. Germline lookup yields CDR1 SQVTM and CDR2 ANQGSEA. The CDR3: CSARGTDLLEQYF. The DNA for the CDR3 is TGCAGCGCCAGGGGGACAGACCTCTTAGAGCAGTACTTC.

This clonotype occurred many times. This chain connects TRBV12-3 or TRBV12-4 to TRBJ1-5; D is perhaps TRBD1 (6 bases). V gave up 8 bases and J gave up 2 bases, with 13 bases separating them. This CDR3 has 14 amino acids. CDR3 sequence (DNA): TGTGCCAGCTCGTACGGGGGCGGCAATCAGCCCCAGCATTTT. It codes for CASSYGGGNQPQHF.

Many counts were recorded for this clonotype. The chain is built from TRBV14 and TRBJ1-1, with TRBD1 matching 7 bases. Germline CDR1 reads SGHDN; CDR2 reads FVKESK. This CDR3 contains 13 residues. Trimming took 3 bases from V and 10 from J; bases not matched to a gene: 8. CDR3 in amino acids: CASSQQTGNAAFF. The CDR3 nucleotides read TGTGCCAGCAGCCAGCAGACAGGGAATGCAGCTTTCTTT.

This clonotype was seen more than once but under ten times. The V gene is TRBV7-9, the J gene TRBJ1-1; D is ambiguous. This CDR3 is built from 14 residues. Germline V gives CDR1 SEHNR, CDR2 FQNEAQ (reference sequence). V was trimmed by 2 bases and J by 7 bases, leaving 14 bases between them. The chain's CDR3 is CASSLITHSFEAFF. The DNA for the CDR3 is TGTGCCAGCAGCTTAATCACGCACAGCTTTGAAGCTTTCTTT. The variable domain in full, completed from reference TRBV7-9 and TRBJ1-1, reads DTGVSQNPRHKITKRGQNVTFRCDPISEHNRLYWYRQTLGQGPEFLTYFQNEAQLEKSRLLSDRFSAERPKGSFSTLEIQRTEQGDSAMYLCASSLITHSFEAFFGQGTRLTVV.

This clonotype is a singleton in its sample. The V and J genes are TRBV7-9 and TRBJ2-7, with a tentative D call TRBD2 (6 bases). Trimming took 5 bases from V and 4 from J, leaving 15 bases between them. The germline gives CDR1 SEHNR, CDR2 FQNEAQ (reference sequence). The CDR3 runs to 14 residues. CDR3 in amino acids: CASSMSGRGYEQYF. As DNA, the CDR3 is TGTGCCAGCAGCATGAGCGGACGGGGGTACGAGCAGTACTTC.

This clonotype showed up many times. The chain carries TRBV2 and TRBJ1-5, with unresolved D. Trimming pared 4 bases from V and 6 bases from J, leaving 10 bases between. The CDR3 consists of 13 residues. Germline V CDR1 and CDR2: SNHLY, FYNNEI. CDR3 sequence reads: CASSVPGFQPQHF. DNA of the CDR3: TGTGCCAGCAGTGTTCCAGGCTTTCAGCCCCAGCATTTT. Full variable domain (missing parts from reference TRBV2 and TRBJ1-5): EPEVTQTPSHQVTQMGQEVILRCVPISNHLYFYWYRQILGQKVEFLVSFYNNEISEKSEIFDDQFSVERPDGSNFTLKIRSTKLEDSAMYFCASSVPGFQPQHFGDGTRLSIL.

The chain combines TRBV4-3 with TRBJ2-1, with D perhaps matching TRBD2 (5 bases). Germline assignment: CDR1 LGHNA and CDR2 YSLEER. V gave up 6 bases and J gave up 6 bases, with 18 bases separating them. The CDR3 has 15 residues. The CDR3 nucleotides read TGCGCCAGCAGACCTGGCTGGGGAGAGGCCAATGAGCAGTTCTTC. It is translated as CASRPGWGEANEQFF.

This clonotype was observed many times. J is TRBJ1-4 and V is TRBV2, with 8 positions matching TRBD1. CDR3 length: 17 residues. Germline CDR1 and CDR2: SNHLY and FYNNEI. The J segment lost 0 bases and the V segment lost 1 base, leaving 4 bases of the junction unmatched. The CDR3 bases are TGTGCCAGCAGTGAAGGGACAGGGACGTCAACTAATGAAAAACTGTTTTTT. Its protein product is CASSEGTGTSTNEKLFF.

This clonotype was found many times. V usage is TRBV7-2 and J usage is TRBJ2-1; perhaps TRBD2 as D (6 bases). Trimming took off 1 base at V and 3 bases at J, with 22 bases between the two ends. The CDR3 has 19 amino acids. Germline CDR1 reads SGHTA; CDR2 reads FQGNSA. The CDR3 is CASSLGASVSLKGYNEQFF. The DNA of the CDR3 is TGTGCCAGCAGCTTAGGAGCTAGCGTCTCATTAAAGGGCTACAATGAGCAGTTCTTC.

There are many counts of this clonotype. V is TRBV28 and J is TRBJ1-2, with 10 nucleotides matching TRBD1. V lost 6 bases and J lost 8; bases outside the gene matches: 9. The CDR3 is 14 amino acids. Germline CDR1 and CDR2: MDHEN and SYDVKM. CDR3 in DNA: TGTGCCAGCAGAACGGTCGGGACAGGGGACGGCTACACCTTC. It yields the protein CASRTVGTGDGYTF.

The gene calls are TRBV2 and TRBJ2-3; a weak D match, TRBD2 (5 bases). Germline CDR1 reads SNHLY; CDR2 reads FYNNEI. This CDR3 has 14 residues. V lost 7 bases to trimming and J lost 1 base, with 12 bases between them. The CDR3 sequence: CASKWGAGTDTQYF. CDR3 DNA: TGTGCCAGCAAGTGGGGAGCGGGCACAGATACGCAGTATTTT.

This clonotype was found a few times. A junction end diverges from the germline sequence, so it may reflect a read error. J is TRBJ1-2 and V is TRBV11-1; no reliable D call. CDR3 length equals 15 residues. Per germline, CDR1 SGHAT and CDR2 FQDESV (reference sequence). The CDR3 DNA is TGCGCCAGCAGCCAAGTTGGCAGCACGACCTATGGCTACACCTTC. It yields the protein CASSQVGSTTYGYTF.

The V and J genes are TRBV7-2 and TRBJ2-2; 8 bases fit TRBD1. The CDR3 is 14 residues long. V was clipped by 4 bases and J by 6 bases; unmatched bases: 4. Germline CDR1 SGHTA, CDR2 FQGNSA. CDR3 DNA sequence: TGTGCCAGCAGCTACGACAGGGGTTCCGGGGAGCTGTTTTTT. The encoded protein is CASSYDRGSGELFF.

In its sample, this clonotype was seen many times. V is TRBV15 and J is TRBJ2-2, with D uncertain. The germline V gene has CDR1 LNHNV and CDR2 YYDKDF (reference sequence). This CDR3 has 15 amino acids. The ends were cut back, 1 base at V and 3 bases at J, with 9 bases in the middle. Written as DNA, the CDR3 is TGTGCCACCAGCAGAGTGGACGGCTACACCGGGGAGCTGTTTTTT. Translated: CATSRVDGYTGELFF.

The sample holds a few counts of this clonotype. The gene calls are TRBV19 and TRBJ2-7; the match to TRBD1 covers 9 bases. With V trimmed by 4 bases and J by 2 bases, 3 bases remained unmatched. CDR3 length: 14 residues. Germline V CDR1 and CDR2: LNHDA, SQIVND (reference sequence). The CDR3 protein is CASSTTGGAYEQYF. For the CDR3, the DNA is TGTGCCAGTAGTACGACAGGGGGAGCCTACGAGCAGTACTTC.

This clonotype was observed many times. V gene TRBV7-9 combines with J gene TRBJ2-3, with 10 bases fitting TRBD2. This CDR3 region has 16 residues. Germline assignment: CDR1 SEHNR and CDR2 FQNEAQ (reference sequence). With V trimmed by 4 bases and J by 5 bases, 9 bases remained unmatched. CDR3 amino acids: CASSSYLSGGIDTQYF. DNA of the CDR3: TGTGCCAGCAGCTCGTACCTTAGCGGGGGGATAGATACGCAGTATTTT.